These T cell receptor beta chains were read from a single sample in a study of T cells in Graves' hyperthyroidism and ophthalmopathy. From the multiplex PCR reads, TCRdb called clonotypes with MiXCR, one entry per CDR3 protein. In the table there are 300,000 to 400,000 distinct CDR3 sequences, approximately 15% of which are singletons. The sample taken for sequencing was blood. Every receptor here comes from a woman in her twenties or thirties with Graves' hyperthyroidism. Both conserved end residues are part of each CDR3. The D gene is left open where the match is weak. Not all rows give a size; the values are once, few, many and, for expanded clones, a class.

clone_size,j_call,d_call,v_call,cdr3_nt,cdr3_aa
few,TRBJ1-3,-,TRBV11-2,TGTGCCAGCAGCTTAGGTGGGCTTGGAAACACCATATATTTT,CASSLGGLGNTIYF
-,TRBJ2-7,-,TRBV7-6,TGTGCCAGCAGCTTACGCCACAGGGGGGGTTACAGTGAGCAGTACTTC,CASSLRHRGGYSEQYF
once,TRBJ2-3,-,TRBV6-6,TGTGCCAGCAGTTACTCGAATCCCCGGGCAGATACGCAGTATTTT,CASSYSNPRADTQYF
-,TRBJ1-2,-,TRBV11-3,TGTGCCAGCAGCTACAACGGGGCCCGTCGCGGCTACACCTTC,CASSYNGARRGYTF
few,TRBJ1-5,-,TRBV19,TGTGCCAGTAGTATCTTGTCGCGGCCCCAGCATTTT,CASSILSRPQHF
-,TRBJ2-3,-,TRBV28,TGTGCCAGCAACTCGGGGGCCGCCACGGGTACGCAGTATTTT,CASNSGAATGTQYF
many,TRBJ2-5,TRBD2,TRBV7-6,TGTGCCAGCAGCTTACCTCGGACTAGCGGGAGTTCAGGGGGAATAGAGACCCAGTACTTC,CASSLPRTSGSSGGIETQYF
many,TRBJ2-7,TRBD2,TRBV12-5,TGTGCTAGTGGTTCGCTAGCGGGAGGAAAAGGCGAGCAGTACTTC,CASGSLAGGKGEQYF
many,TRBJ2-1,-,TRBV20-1,TGCAGTGCTAGTACCCCAGGACTCAATGAGCAGTTCTTC,CSASTPGLNEQFF
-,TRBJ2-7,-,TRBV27,TGTGCCAGCAGTTTTGGGGATAGCGTAGGGGTTCACGTGCAGTACTTC,CASSFGDSVGVHVQYF
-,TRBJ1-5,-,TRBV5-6,TGTGCCAGCAGCCAACAGGGAACTCAGCCCCAGCATTTT,CASSQQGTQPQHF
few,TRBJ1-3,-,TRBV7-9,TGTGCCAGCAGCGACACCGCCGGCTCTGGAAACACCATATATTTT,CASSDTAGSGNTIYF
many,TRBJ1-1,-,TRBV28,TGTGCCAGCAGTTTACCCGTGAACACTGAAGCTTTCTTT,CASSLPVNTEAFF
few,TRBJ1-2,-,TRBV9,TGTGCCAGCAGCCAGGAGGGGGTCTTAGACTATGGCTACACCTTC,CASSQEGVLDYGYTF
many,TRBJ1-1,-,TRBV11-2,TGTGCCAGCAGCTTAGACTTCGGGGGAGCAGCTTTCTTT,CASSLDFGGAAFF
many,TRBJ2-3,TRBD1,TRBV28,TGTGCCAGCAGAACTCCGAGACAGGGGACAGATACGCAGTATTTT,CASRTPRQGTDTQYF
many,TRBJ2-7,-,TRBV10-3,TGTGCCATCACCCGGACTTCCCCTGGCTACGAGCAGTACTTC,CAITRTSPGYEQYF
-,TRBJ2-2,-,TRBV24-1,TGTGCCACCAGTGATTTGGTGGTGGGGGACACCGGGGAGCTGTTTTTT,CATSDLVVGDTGELFF
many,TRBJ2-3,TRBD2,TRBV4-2,TGTGCCAGCAGCCAAGAGCGGGAGGGCCCGGATACGCAGTATTTT,CASSQEREGPDTQYF